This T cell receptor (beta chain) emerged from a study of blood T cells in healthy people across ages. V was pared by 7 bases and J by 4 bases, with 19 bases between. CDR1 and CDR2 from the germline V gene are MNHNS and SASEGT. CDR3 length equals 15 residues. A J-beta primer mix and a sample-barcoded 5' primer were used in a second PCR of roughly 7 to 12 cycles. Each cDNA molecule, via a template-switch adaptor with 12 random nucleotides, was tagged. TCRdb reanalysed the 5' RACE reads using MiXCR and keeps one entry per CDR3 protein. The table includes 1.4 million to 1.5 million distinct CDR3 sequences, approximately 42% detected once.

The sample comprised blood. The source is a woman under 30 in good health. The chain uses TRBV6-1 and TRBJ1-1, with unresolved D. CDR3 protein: CASKGRTQWGTEAFF. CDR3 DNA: TGTGCCAGCAAGGGCAGGACCCAATGGGGCACTGAAGCTTTCTTT.